A single sample gave rise to the 21 T cell receptor beta chains below, sequenced in a study of blood T cell repertoires in COVID-19. TCRdb's copy holds only in-frame clones and misses some; the assay was immunoSEQ multiplex PCR. The sample carries some 270,000 clones, 70% to 90% recorded once. The specimen was PBMCs or T cells enriched from blood (not recorded which). The source of these receptors is a woman in her forties or fifties who had been exposed to COVID-19.

This chain connects TRBV4-1 to TRBJ1-2; no firm D call. Per germline, CDR1 MGHRA and CDR2 YSYEKL. Trimming pared 6 bases from V and 0 bases from J, leaving 11 bases between. The CDR3 has 14 residues. In nucleotides, the CDR3 is TGCGCCAGCAGTGAAATCTCAGCTAACTATGGCTACACCTTC. Encoded protein: CASSEISANYGYTF.

This chain uses TRBV2 with TRBJ1-1; D gene ambiguous. The germline V gene has CDR1 SNHLY and CDR2 FYNNEI. Trimming shortened V by 7 bases and J by 2 bases, and 11 bases separated the two germline ends. This CDR3 is 13 amino acids long. CDR3 protein: CASISSVNTEAFF. Here the CDR3 DNA reads TGTGCCAGCATATCCTCAGTTAACACTGAAGCTTTCTTT.

This clone was counted between two and nine times. J is TRBJ1-3 and V is TRBV10-3, with 7 bases fitting TRBD1. With V trimmed by 10 bases and J by 0 bases, 9 bases remained unmatched. Germline V lookup: CDR1 ENHRY, CDR2 SYGVKD. The CDR3 has 15 residues. CDR3 sequence: CATMTGPPSGNTIYF. The DNA for the CDR3 is TGTGCCACCATGACAGGGCCCCCCTCTGGAAACACCATATATTTT.

This rearrangement joins TRBV7-8 to TRBJ2-3; D is possibly TRBD2 (6 bases). Germline CDR1 and CDR2: SGHVS and FQNEAQ. V was trimmed by 1 base and J by 1 base, leaving 18 bases between them. The CDR3 has 18 amino acids. The CDR3 DNA reads as TGTGCCAGCAGCTTAGGCGGAGGGGTTGGGTTTGGCACAGATACGCAGTATTTT. The encoded protein is CASSLGGGVGFGTDTQYF.

The chain employs TRBV6-2 or TRBV6-3 and TRBJ1-3; D uncertain. This CDR3 comprises 15 residues. Looked up from germline, CDR1 is MNHEY and CDR2 is SVGEGT. V was pared by 6 bases and J by 0 bases, with 12 bases between. CDR3 DNA sequence: TGTGCCAGCAGCTGGGCTACGAGCTCTGGAAACACCATATATTTT. Encoded protein: CASSWATSSGNTIYF.

The chain couples TRBV27 to TRBJ1-2; D may be TRBD1 (5 bases). This CDR3 region has 14 residues. Germline CDR1 reads MNHEY; CDR2 reads SMNVEV (reference sequence). Trimming pared 8 bases from V and 3 bases from J, leaving 16 bases between. CDR3 DNA sequence: TGTGCCAGCCATCGCCAACAGGCGTACTATGGCTACACCTTC. Amino acids: CASHRQQAYYGYTF.

This chain uses TRBV18 with TRBJ1-1; D call uncertain. This CDR3 is 12 amino acids long. Trimming took 4 bases from V and 5 from J, leaving 8 bases between them. The germline CDR1 and CDR2 sequences are KGHSH and LQKENI. The CDR3 sequence: CASSQGETEAFF. CDR3 nucleotide sequence: TGTGCCAGCTCACAGGGAGAAACTGAAGCTTTCTTT.

This chain uses TRBV20-1 with TRBJ1-5; D is unresolved. The CDR3 consists of 16 residues. V was cut by 3 bases and J by 7 bases, with 22 bases left in between. Germline values: CDR1 DFQATT, CDR2 SNEGSKA (reference sequence). The chain's CDR3 is CSASGFGGLSGQPQHF. Written as DNA, the CDR3 is TGCAGTGCTAGTGGTTTTGGAGGGCTGAGTGGACAGCCCCAGCATTTT.

V and J are TRBV10-3 and TRBJ2-1; 8 nucleotides agree with TRBD1. The germline V gene encodes CDR1 ENHRY and CDR2 SYGVKD. This CDR3 region has 14 residues. Trimming cost V 0 bases and J 5 bases; bases outside gene matches: 0. The CDR3 protein is CAISESQGDNEQFF. CDR3 nucleotide sequence: TGTGCCATCAGTGAGTCACAGGGGGACAATGAGCAGTTCTTC.

The chain employs TRBV9 and TRBJ1-6, with TRBD1 matching over 7 bases. Germline values: CDR1 SGDLS, CDR2 YYNGEE. Germline trimming cut 4 bases from V and 0 bases from J; bases unmatched to any gene: 4. The CDR3 consists of 16 residues. The CDR3 is CASSQGQSSYNSPLHF. DNA of the CDR3: TGTGCCAGCAGCCAGGGACAGAGCTCCTATAATTCACCCCTCCACTTT.

This chain uses TRBV5-1 with TRBJ2-7; D is unclear. From germline, CDR1 is SGHRS and CDR2 YFSETQ. This CDR3 is built from 14 residues. Trimming removed 0 bases from V and 1 base from J, with 8 bases in between. As DNA, the CDR3 is TGCGCCAGCAGCTTGGAGGCGGATTCCTACGAGCAGTACTTC. Translating it yields CASSLEADSYEQYF.

The V gene is TRBV10-2, the J gene TRBJ1-1; D is possibly TRBD1 (5 bases). Germline-derived CDR1 and CDR2 are WSHSY and SAAADI. CDR3 length equals 17 residues. Between the trimmed V and J ends, which lost 3 bases and 10 bases, there was a span of 27 bases. The DNA for the CDR3 is TGCGCCAGCAGTGAATCGCTCGATCCCGGGCCCCAGGGAGGAGCTTTCTTT. As protein: CASSESLDPGPQGGAFF.

This chain joins TRBV4-1 and TRBJ2-5; 9 bases fit TRBD1. The CDR3 spans 14 residues. The trim removed 5 bases at V and 2 bases at J, leaving 3 bases unmatched. CDR1 and CDR2 (germline): MGHRA, YSYEKL. The CDR3 DNA reads as TGCGCCAGCAGCTTTGGGACAGGGCAAGAGACCCAGTACTTC. Protein product: CASSFGTGQETQYF.

The rearrangement uses TRBV7-2 and TRBJ1-2; TRBD1 matches 8 bases. V dropped 4 bases and J dropped 2; count of bases not matched to a gene: 6. Germline values: CDR1 SGHTA, CDR2 FQGNSA. The CDR3 has 15 residues. CDR3 amino acids: CASSSRQGQNYGYTF. In nucleotides, the CDR3 is TGTGCCAGCAGCTCCAGACAGGGGCAAAACTATGGCTACACCTTC.

The chain links TRBV12-3 or TRBV12-4 to TRBJ1-2, with D unresolved. The V and J ends lost 4 bases and 8 bases respectively, with 8 bases between them. CDR3 length: 11 amino acids. In DNA, the CDR3 is TGTGCCAGCAGTTGGCAGGAAGGCTACACCTTC. Translating it yields CASSWQEGYTF.

The chain employs TRBV12-5 and TRBJ1-6; 7 nucleotides match TRBD1. This CDR3 contains 17 residues. Trimming removed 5 bases from V and 0 bases from J; junction bases left unmatched: 7. Per the germline V gene, CDR1 is LGHNT and CDR2 is FRNRAP. The CDR3 loop reads CASGPLGQSSYNSPLHF. DNA of the CDR3: TGTGCTAGTGGTCCTTTGGGACAGAGCTCCTATAATTCACCCCTCCACTTT.

The chain links TRBV5-1 to TRBJ2-1; 15 bases map to TRBD2. CDR1 SGHRS and CDR2 YFSETQ come from the germline V gene. The CDR3 is 20 residues long. J was trimmed by 0 bases and V by 4 bases; bases with no gene match: 11. CDR3 in DNA: TGCGCCAGCAGCGCTTCTTCCGGGACTAGCGGGAGGAGCTCCTACAATGAGCAGTTCTTC. It specifies CASSASSGTSGRSSYNEQFF.

V is TRBV5-1 and J is TRBJ1-2; the match to TRBD1 covers 11 bases. CDR3 length: 18 residues. Trimming at V came to 4 bases and at J to 4 bases, leaving 15 bases not matched to a gene. In germline, CDR1 is SGHRS, CDR2 YFSETQ. CDR3 sequence: CASSNRPGQGGIGYGYTF. The CDR3, as DNA: TGCGCCAGCAGCAACCGTCCGGGACAGGGGGGAATAGGCTATGGCTACACCTTC.

The rearrangement links TRBV2 to TRBJ1-6, with 8 bases matching TRBD1. The CDR3 is 15 amino acids. J lost 7 bases, V lost 6 bases, and 8 bases had no gene match. Looked up from germline, CDR1 is SNHLY and CDR2 is FYNNEI. The CDR3 nucleotides are TGTGCCAGCAGATCAAGGACAGGGAGGAATTCACCCCTCCACTTT. This gives the protein CASRSRTGRNSPLHF.

V is TRBV7-9 and J is TRBJ1-1, with D possibly being TRBD1 (6 bases). CDR1 is SEHNR and CDR2 is FQNEAQ in the germline V gene (reference sequence). The CDR3 sequence is 13 residues long. The ends were cut back, 5 bases at V and 2 bases at J, with 9 bases in the middle. The DNA of the CDR3 is TGTGCCAGCAGCAAACAGGGAAACACTGAAGCTTTCTTT. Its protein product is CASSKQGNTEAFF. The whole variable domain, remainder taken from reference TRBV7-9 and TRBJ1-1, is DTGVSQNPRHKITKRGQNVTFRCDPISEHNRLYWYRQTLGQGPEFLTYFQNEAQLEKSRLLSDRFSAERPKGSFSTLEIQRTEQGDSAMYLCASSKQGNTEAFFGQGTRLTVV.

The V and J genes are TRBV7-3 and TRBJ2-3; TRBD2 agrees at 10 bases. Trimming cost V 5 bases and J 5 bases; bases outside gene matches: 4. This CDR3 has 14 amino acids. The germline V gene encodes CDR1 SGHTA and CDR2 FQGTGA. This CDR3 reads CASSLSGGEDTQYF. The CDR3, as DNA: TGTGCCAGCAGCCTCAGCGGGGGGGAAGATACGCAGTATTTT. Drawing the rest from reference TRBV7-3 and TRBJ2-3, the complete variable domain is GAGVSQTPSNKVTEKGKYVELRCDPISGHTALYWYRQSLGQGPEFLIYFQGTGAADDSGLPNDRFFAVRPEGSVSTLKIQRTERGDSAVYLCASSLSGGEDTQYFGPGTRLTVL.